This TCR beta chain stems from a study of Ad26.COV2.S vaccination and SARS-CoV-2 variants. Study at large: The donor belonged to the COV1001 Ad26.COV2.S trial arm.

Indicated treatment: some 20 received Ad26.COV2.S at low or high dose, single or two shots; 5 received placebo; per-sample allocation not given. The investigators took samples on day 63 after the first vaccine or placebo injection. Assay: immunoSEQ multiplex PCR; the TCRdb copy retains only in-frame clones and omits some. The table has about 680,000 clones, roughly 90% seen once. Material: peripheral blood, obtained in a trial of Ad26.COV2.S vaccine versus placebo. This receptor was obtained from a person between 18 and 65 years old who received the Ad26.COV2.S COVID-19 vaccine or a placebo.

The CDR3: CASSSGTSGANVLTF. The CDR3 DNA follows: TGTGCCAGCAGTTCGGGCACCTCTGGGGCCAACGTCCTGACTTTC. The chain links TRBV5-5 to TRBJ2-6; D ambiguous. Per the germline V gene, CDR1 is SGHKS and CDR2 is YYEKEE (reference sequence). The length of the CDR3 is 15 residues. V was cut by 5 bases and J by 0 bases, with 9 bases left in between.